A single sample is the source of the 11 T cell receptor beta chains below, sequenced in a study of regulatory T cells in long-lasting Graves disease. The time point denotes: persistent/refractory GD, antithyroid drugs over 5 years with positive TRAb. After RNA was extracted from PBMCs, the TCR library was made from it. According to the study, TCR beta libraries were built with iRepertoire HTBI primers and CDR3-region Arm-PCR. TCRdb passed the multiplex PCR reads through MiXCR, listing each CDR3 protein once. This table holds fewer than 600,000 distinct CDR3 sequences, 22% found once. Sequences were derived from peripheral blood mononuclear cells (PBMCs), sampled when the disease was refractory, from a patient treated with antithyroid drugs. All receptors derive from a female donor with Graves disease.

This clonotype has ten or more counts. The genes are TRBV2 and TRBJ1-2; 9 positions match TRBD1. Germline V gene sequence: CDR1 SNHLY, CDR2 FYNNEI. Trimming took 4 bases from V and 4 from J; bases not matched to a gene: 7. There are 15 residues in the CDR3. The CDR3 is CASSALTGGGYGYTF. DNA of the CDR3: TGTGCCAGCAGTGCCCTAACAGGGGGCGGCTATGGCTACACCTTC.

J is TRBJ2-7 and V is TRBV30; TRBD2 agrees at 9 bases. Trimming at V came to 1 base and at J to 3 bases, leaving 7 bases not matched to a gene. This CDR3 has 15 residues. Looked up from germline, CDR1 is GTSNPN and CDR2 is SVGIG (reference sequence). The CDR3 DNA reads as TGTGCCTGGAGTGCGGGGTTAGCGGGAGTCTACGAGCAGTACTTC. This encodes CAWSAGLAGVYEQYF.

This clonotype was counted many times. The chain couples TRBV2 to TRBJ2-7; tentatively, D is TRBD1 or TRBD2 (7 bases each). CDR3 length: 14 amino acids. Trimming shortened V by 3 bases and J by 2 bases, and 11 bases separated the two germline ends. Germline loops: CDR1 SNHLY, CDR2 FYNNEI. CDR3: CASSDQGGAYEQYF. The CDR3 nucleotides read TGTGCCAGCAGTGATCAGGGGGGGGCCTACGAGCAGTACTTC.

This clonotype has only a few counts. The V gene is TRBV7-9, the J gene TRBJ1-1; TRBD1 matches 10 bases. The junction had 7 bases not matched to a gene; V was cut back by 4 bases and J by 5 bases. Per germline, CDR1 SEHNR and CDR2 FQNEAQ (reference sequence). The CDR3 spans 15 residues. CDR3 amino acids: CASSSPGQGRTEAFF. The CDR3 DNA is TGTGCCAGCAGCTCACCGGGACAGGGGAGAACTGAAGCTTTCTTT. Drawing the rest from reference TRBV7-9 and TRBJ1-1, the complete variable domain is DTGVSQNPRHKITKRGQNVTFRCDPISEHNRLYWYRQTLGQGPEFLTYFQNEAQLEKSRLLSDRFSAERPKGSFSTLEIQRTEQGDSAMYLCASSSPGQGRTEAFFGQGTRLTVV.

This clonotype was found once. The chain recombines TRBV12-3 or TRBV12-4 with TRBJ1-2; possible D gene TRBD1, 5 bases. The CDR3 length is 12 residues. Between the trimmed V and J ends, which lost 5 bases and 10 bases, there was a span of 14 bases. The CDR3 loop is CASSLGLGDYTF. The CDR3 bases are TGTGCCAGCAGTCTGGGGCTCGGGGACTACACCTTC.

This chain connects TRBV7-2 to TRBJ2-1; D not resolved. V lost 1 base to trimming and J lost 2 bases, with 9 bases between them. The germline V gene encodes CDR1 SGHTA and CDR2 FQGNSA. The CDR3 is 15 residues long. The CDR3 nucleotides read TGTGCCAGCAGCTTAGGAAGGGTAACCTACAATGAGCAGTTCTTC. Translating gives CASSLGRVTYNEQFF.

The V call is TRBV28, the J call TRBJ2-5; D perhaps matches TRBD1 (5 bases). The CDR3 runs 15 residues. Trimming took 4 bases from V and 2 from J, leaving 14 bases between them. Germline values: CDR1 MDHEN, CDR2 SYDVKM. CDR3 coding DNA: TGTGCCAGCAGTTCCAGGGAAGGCCGGCAAGAGACCCAGTACTTC. Protein product: CASSSREGRQETQYF. The variable domain in full, completed from reference TRBV28 and TRBJ2-5, reads DVKVTQSSRYLVKRTGEKVFLECVQDMDHENMFWYRQDPGLGLRLIYFSYDVKMKEKGDIPEGYSVSREKKERFSLILESASTNQTSMYLCASSSREGRQETQYFGPGTRLLVL.

CDR3 region: CASSQSGYNQPQHF. The CDR3, as DNA: TGCGCCAGCAGCCAAAGCGGGTACAATCAGCCCCAGCATTTT. The V call is TRBV4-1, the J call TRBJ1-5; D is ambiguous. CDR1 MGHRA and CDR2 YSYEKL come from the germline V gene. Between the trimmed V and J ends, which lost 2 bases and 3 bases, there was a span of 8 bases. CDR3 size: 14 residues.

This clonotype occurred many times. This sequence joins TRBV6-1 and TRBJ2-7; the D gene is possibly TRBD1 (6 bases). V lost 6 bases to trimming and J lost 3 bases, with 15 bases between them. The CDR3 is 14 residues long. The V gene's germline CDR1 is MNHNS and CDR2 SASEGT. The CDR3 nucleotides read TGTGCCAGCAGCTCCGGGACACTGGGCTACGAGCAGTACTTC. This codes for CASSSGTLGYEQYF.

This clonotype was found once. The V call is TRBV24-1, the J call TRBJ2-2; TRBD2 matches 8 bases. Germline V gives CDR1 KGHDR, CDR2 SFDVKD. The CDR3 has 19 amino acids. Germline trimming cut 0 bases from V and 5 bases from J; bases unmatched to any gene: 13. The CDR3 loop is CATSDLPPGGGIRTGELFF. CDR3 DNA sequence: TGTGCCACCAGTGATTTGCCCCCGGGGGGGGGGATTCGAACCGGGGAGCTGTTTTTT.

This clonotype was observed a handful of times. V and J are TRBV4-1 and TRBJ1-5, with a possible D match to TRBD1 (5 bases). The V end lost 0 bases, the J end lost 3 bases, and 12 bases lay between the germline ends. Germline V gene lookup returns CDR1 MGHRA and CDR2 YSYEKL. This CDR3 is 16 amino acids long. In DNA form, the CDR3 reads TGCGCCAGCAGCCAAGAGGGGTCACAGGCCAATCAGCCCCAGCATTTT. This gives the protein CASSQEGSQANQPQHF.